One sample yielded the 22 T cell receptor beta chains listed below, sequenced in a study of metastatic and nonmetastatic thyroid tumors. TCRdb re-called clones from the PCR reads using MiXCR. The sample holds 24,000 or so clones, approximately 10% seen once. Before thyroid surgery, none of the patients had received any treatment. The sample was blood. All receptors derive from a female donor with papillary thyroid cancer or a benign thyroid nodule (not recorded which). Some clones in this sample may be carry-over from other donors' samples.

This clone has a count of ten or more. V is TRBV7-6 and J is TRBJ1-4; D is ambiguous. The germline gives CDR1 SGHVS, CDR2 FNYEAQ. This CDR3 has 18 residues. The V end lost 6 bases, the J end lost 0 bases, and 20 bases lay between the germline ends. The CDR3 here is CASSHVRNSLPTNEKLFF. The CDR3 DNA is TGTGCCAGCAGTCACGTGAGGAACAGCCTCCCAACTAATGAAAAACTGTTTTTT.

This clone occurred many times. The chain's CDR3 is CSANLRDRENMRSYGTQYF. The CDR3 region has the DNA TGCAGTGCAAATCTCCGGGACAGGGAGAACATGCGATCATATGGGACCCAGTACTTC. This rearrangement joins TRBV20-1 to TRBJ2-5; 9 positions match TRBD1. The germline CDR1 and CDR2 sequences are DFQATT and SNEGSKA (reference sequence). This CDR3 is 19 amino acids long. The ends lost 6 bases at V and 7 bases at J; junction bases unmatched: 27.

This clone occurred once. This chain joins TRBV11-2 and TRBJ2-1, with TRBD2 as a possible D gene (6 bases). The CDR3 covers 15 residues. Trimming stripped 5 bases from V and 5 bases from J, with 16 bases between. The V gene's germline CDR1 is SGHAT and CDR2 FQNNGV. The CDR3 coding sequence is TGTGCCAGCAGCCTCGATATTTGGACTAACAATGAGCAGTTCTTC. The encoded protein is CASSLDIWTNNEQFF.

In regard to this clone: A much larger clone sits a single nucleotide away, making a read error possible. The chain employs TRBV11-2 and TRBJ2-1; 10 nucleotides agree with TRBD2. V shed 7 bases, J shed 9 bases, and the junction held 21 bases outside the gene matches. This CDR3 is 18 amino acids long. The germline CDR1 and CDR2 sequences are SGHAT and FQNNGV. CDR3 sequence reads: CASILRRALAGVLIEQFF. The CDR3 DNA is TGTGCCAGCATCCTTAGGAGGGCTCTAGCGGGGGTTCTGATTGAGCAGTTCTTC.

This clone was seen at least ten times. Here the CDR3 reads CSARDLAGGGDEQFF. The CDR3 DNA reads as TGCAGTGCTAGAGACTTAGCGGGAGGGGGGGATGAGCAGTTCTTC. The genes are TRBV20-1 and TRBJ2-1; 11 bases match TRBD2. CDR3 size: 15 residues. The germline gives CDR1 DFQATT, CDR2 SNEGSKA (reference sequence). The ends lost 0 bases at V and 8 bases at J; junction bases unmatched: 6.

The sample holds many counts of this clone. The gene calls are TRBV11-2 and TRBJ2-3; 15 bases agree with TRBD2. J was trimmed by 7 bases and V by 5 bases; bases with no gene match: 10. Germline V gives CDR1 SGHAT, CDR2 FQNNGV. CDR3 length: 17 residues. In nucleotides, the CDR3 is TGTGCCAGCAGCCAGGGACTAGCGGGAGGTAACCTACATACGCAGTATTTT. Amino acids: CASSQGLAGGNLHTQYF.

Regarding this clone: Just one base apart from a much larger clone, this may be a read error. Other nucleotide sequences from this sample produce the same CDR3. The V gene is TRBV28, the J gene TRBJ2-4, with TRBD2 identical over 7 bases. This CDR3 region has 15 residues. CDR1 and CDR2 from the germline V gene are MDHEN and SYDVKM. V lost 5 bases and J lost 8; bases outside the gene matches: 12. CDR3: CASSLFSGLNYIQYF. In DNA, the CDR3 is TGTGCCAGCAGTCTATTTTCGGGACTAAACTACATTCAGTACTTC. The full variable domain, in which reference TRBV28 and TRBJ2-4 provide the parts outside the CDR3, is DVKVTQSSRYLVKRTGEKVFLECVQDMDHENMFWYRQDPGLGLRLIYFSYDVKMKEKGDIPEGYSVSREKKERFSLILESASTNQTSMYLCASSLFSGLNYIQYFGAGTRLSVL.

Many counts were recorded for this clone. J is TRBJ2-1 and V is TRBV2, with 9 bases matching TRBD2. Trimming at V came to 3 bases and at J to 5 bases, leaving 14 bases not matched to a gene. The CDR3 is 18 residues long. Germline V gene data show CDR1 as SNHLY and CDR2 as FYNNEI. CDR3 loop: CASSDGIGASGTNNEQFF. The CDR3 DNA reads TGTGCCAGCAGTGACGGTATCGGGGCTAGCGGGACTAACAATGAGCAGTTCTTC.

Comments on this clone: Just one base apart from a much larger clone, this may be a read error. This sequence joins TRBV9 and TRBJ2-7; D is uncertain. The CDR3 consists of 13 residues. Trimming took 4 bases from V and 6 from J, leaving 14 bases between them. Germline V CDR1 and CDR2: SGDLS, YYNGEE. This CDR3 reads CASSNIQWGEQYF. The CDR3 region has the DNA TGTGCCAGCAGCAATATTCAGTGGGGCGAGCAGTACTTC.

This clone was picked up many times. The rearrangement uses TRBV13 and TRBJ2-4; 9 bases are a match to TRBD2. Germline lookup yields CDR1 PRHDT and CDR2 FYEKMQ (reference sequence). The junction had 4 bases not matched to a gene; V was cut back by 6 bases and J by 1 base. The CDR3 runs 15 residues. CDR3: CASRDAGGAKNIQYF. CDR3 bases: TGTGCCAGCAGAGACGCGGGAGGGGCCAAAAACATTCAGTACTTC.

In its sample, this clone was seen many times. The rearrangement uses TRBV5-4 and TRBJ2-7, with 10 bases matching TRBD1. In germline, CDR1 is SGHNT, CDR2 YYREEE (reference sequence). This CDR3 is built from 17 residues. After removal of 0 bases from V and 3 bases from J, the junction contained 9 bases not matched to a gene. The CDR3 is CASSLGVRDRGLYEQYF. In DNA form, the CDR3 reads TGTGCCAGCAGCTTGGGCGTGCGGGACAGGGGCCTCTACGAGCAGTACTTC.

Ten or more counts support this clone. The genes are TRBV6-1 and TRBJ1-4; the match to TRBD1 covers 9 bases. Germline trimming cut 6 bases from V and 1 base from J; bases unmatched to any gene: 3. Germline lookup yields CDR1 MNHNS and CDR2 SASEGT. The CDR3 consists of 15 residues. The DNA of the CDR3 is TGTGCCAGCAGCCCGGACAGGGGAACTAATGAAAAACTGTTTTTT. It translates to CASSPDRGTNEKLFF.

Ten or more counts support this clone. Possible read error: a much larger clone is one base away. J is TRBJ2-1 and V is TRBV10-3; unclear D gene. Germline V gives CDR1 ENHRY, CDR2 SYGVKD. There are 13 residues in the CDR3. CDR3 sequence: CTISVPEINEQFF. CDR3 bases: TGTACCATCAGTGTACCCGAGATCAATGAGCAGTTCTTC.

This clone was seen a few times. The CDR3 DNA reads TGTGCCAGCAGCTTAGGGGGCATCAGTGAAAAACTGTTTTTT. Amino acids: CASSLGGISEKLFF. The chain carries TRBV28 and TRBJ1-4, with TRBD1 matching 7 bases. There are 14 residues in the CDR3. V trimming: 6 bases; J trimming: 7 bases; junction bases outside the gene matches: 8. From germline, CDR1 is MDHEN and CDR2 SYDVKM.

This clone has at least ten counts. The chain recombines TRBV29-1 with TRBJ1-1, with 7 bases that match TRBD1. The CDR3 is made up of 14 amino acids. Germline values: CDR1 SQVTM, CDR2 ANQGSEA. V lost 6 bases to trimming and J lost 0 bases; unmatched junction nucleotides: 7. The CDR3 nucleotides are TGCAGCGTCCTCCGGGACAGACTGAACACTGAAGCTTTCTTT. It encodes CSVLRDRLNTEAFF.

This clone ranks as medium-sized. The chain combines TRBV28 with TRBJ1-1; 9 bases map to TRBD1. From germline, CDR1 is MDHEN and CDR2 SYDVKM. With 3 bases clipped from V and 4 bases from J, the junction kept 9 bases outside the gene matches. CDR3 size: 16 residues. CDR3: CASSFAGTGRSTEAFF. Here the CDR3 DNA reads TGTGCCAGCAGTTTTGCTGGGACAGGGAGATCCACTGAAGCTTTCTTT.

The sample holds many counts of this clone. The chain is built from TRBV9 and TRBJ2-2; possible D gene TRBD1, 6 bases. Germline lookup yields CDR1 SGDLS and CDR2 YYNGEE. The CDR3 length is 16 residues. The germline V and J ends were trimmed by 4 bases and 1 base, with 14 bases remaining between them. CDR3: CASSPRGTGNTGELFF. In DNA form, the CDR3 reads TGTGCCAGCAGCCCCAGGGGAACGGGGAACACCGGGGAGCTGTTTTTT. The complete variable domain, with remaining parts taken from reference TRBV9 and TRBJ2-2, reads DSGVTQTPKHLITATGQRVTLRCSPRSGDLSVYWYQQSLDQGLQFLIQYYNGEERAKGNILERFSAQQFPDLHSELNLSSLELGDSALYFCASSPRGTGNTGELFFGEGSRLTVL.

On this clone: This may stem from a read error, because a much larger clone lies one nucleotide away. This sequence joins TRBV18 and TRBJ1-5; D not certain. The CDR3 runs to 15 residues. Between the trimmed V and J ends, which lost 4 bases and 5 bases, there was a span of 15 bases. Germline CDR1 KGHSH, CDR2 LQKENI. The CDR3 bases are TGTGCCAGCTCACAGGGTTCCCTCCAAGATCAGCCCCAGCATTTT. It is translated as CASSQGSLQDQPQHF.

This clone was recorded at least ten times. The chain joins TRBV7-2 to TRBJ2-3, with 10 positions matching TRBD2. Per the germline V gene, CDR1 is SGHTA and CDR2 is FQGNSA. This CDR3 is 16 amino acids long. V shed 4 bases and J 3 bases; nucleotides not matched to a gene: 7. CDR3 in DNA: TGTGCCAGCAGCTCAAGACTAGCGGGCGGGACAGATACGCAGTATTTT. This translates into CASSSRLAGGTDTQYF.

This clone is judged medium-sized (0.01 to 0.1%). The chain employs TRBV28 and TRBJ2-1; the D is unclear. This CDR3 region has 10 residues. V lost 6 bases, J lost 8 bases, and 5 bases lay in between. In germline, CDR1 is MDHEN, CDR2 SYDVKM. The DNA of the CDR3 is TGTGCCAGCAGCCGATATGAGCAGTTCTTC. As protein: CASSRYEQFF.

This clone has a count of ten or more. The DNA for the CDR3 is TGCGCCAGCAGCTTGGAGGTACTAGGAGGTGAGCAGTTCTTC. This codes for CASSLEVLGGEQFF. The chain joins TRBV5-1 to TRBJ2-1; a weak D match, TRBD2 (5 bases). The CDR3 totals 14 residues. Trimming pared 0 bases from V and 9 bases from J, leaving 13 bases between. Germline values: CDR1 SGHRS, CDR2 YFSETQ.

Concerning this clone: One base away lies a much larger clone, so this may be a sequencing read error. This chain joins TRBV14 and TRBJ2-7; possibly TRBD1 for D (6 bases). Germline CDR1 is SGHDN and CDR2 is FVKESK. The CDR3 is 14 residues long. In nucleotides, the CDR3 is TGTTCCAGCAGCCTGGCACAGGGACCCTACGAGCAGTACTTC. Protein product: CSSSLAQGPYEQYF.